This TCR beta chain originates from a study of shared clonotypes between healthy human individuals. About the research overall: The cohort had a couple of women and a few men, ages 18 to 49.

Each donor was a Caucasian adult residing in Nashville, Tennessee. Germline lookup yields CDR1 KGHSH and CDR2 LQKENI. The length of the CDR3 is 17 residues. The J segment lost 5 bases and the V segment lost 5 bases, leaving 14 bases of the junction unmatched. Profiling relied on immunoSEQ multiplex PCR, and the TCRdb table lists in-frame clones only, not all of them. Found here are around 1.6 million clones, 95% to 99% of them singletons; the top ten hold about 0.4%. The sample consisted of naive CD4+ T cells sorted from blood. Specified subset: CD45RA+ positively selected. This sequence originates from a man aged 25-45 years in good health. This chain links TRBV18 with TRBJ2-5; 10 nucleotides line up with TRBD1. CDR3 nucleotide sequence: TGTGCCAGCTCAGCCATCCCTGGGACAGGGGTGGTGGAGACCCAGTACTTC. Its translation is CASSAIPGTGVVETQYF. The entire variable domain, with the rest obtained from reference TRBV18 and TRBJ2-5, is as follows: NAGVMQNPRHLVRRRGQEARLRCSPMKGHSHVYWYRQLPEEGLKFMVYLQKENIIDESGMPKERFSAEFPKEGPSILRIQQVVRGDSAAYFCASSAIPGTGVVETQYFGPGTRLLVL.